Listed here is a single TCR beta chain. Its antigen has not been determined. No base quality information exists; no much larger clone differs at one position. These data originate in a study of identical twins (dated by TCRdb to about 2016). The study in broad terms: TCR alpha and beta repertoires from monozygotic twins, unrelated adults of various ages and cord blood were deep-sequenced to test whether fetal clonotypes persist. Replicate twin experiments were performed at different times using different library preparation protocols to rule out contamination.

All donors were healthy Caucasians. The twin cohort comprised three pairs of female monozygotic twins, all aged about 18 to 29 years. Using Miltenyi CD45RO+ enrichment and human naive T-cell isolation kits, memory (CD45RO+) and naive T cells were isolated from PBMC. Library method: 5' RACE. The sequencer listed for this sample is Illumina HiSeq 2000. Template switching added a universal primer binding site, and the final cDNA carried a unique molecular identifier that allowed TCR cDNA molecules to be counted accurately. Specific primers in the conserved constant-segment region were used to synthesize first-strand cDNA for TCR alpha and beta chains. To control for contamination, every cDNA library carried two barcodes: a SMART-Mk sample barcode plus Illumina barcodes. TruSeq adapter sequences, together with Illumina sample barcodes, were added in two successive PCR steps. The Illumina HiSeq platform was used with custom primers to sequence TCR alpha and beta cDNA libraries. Per the authors' processing: Unique molecular identifiers were extracted from raw reads with MiGEC, and CDR3 positions were determined with MiXCR. Recombination models were inferred per individual with the repgenHMM and IGoR tools using an EM algorithm. The analysis of shared clonotypes was done with the tcR package in R, with sharing normalized by the product of cloneset sizes. To study raw recombination without the effects of thymic and clonal selection, out-of-frame nonproductive sequences were analyzed. The public reads were reprocessed in TCRdb via fastp at Q25 and MiXCR, keeping in-frame beta chains. Here each entry gathers all rows of one CDR3 protein and keeps the most common genes and DNA. These V and J calls are TCRdb output, not the study's own analysis. The table for this sample lists some 250,000 distinct CDR3 sequences; about 13% of them were counted only once. The ten largest make up more than 3.5% of the sample.

Here is what the overall study found, with its caveats: Excess twin sharing in beta out-of-frame sequences was weaker because fewer shared sequences lowered the signal-to-noise ratio. Because the same donors could not be followed over many years, the conclusions relied on cross-sectional statistical analysis. Abundant cord blood beta clonotypes had fewer insertions, young adult naive repertoires showed a similar but weaker trend, and memory repertoires showed no such trend. Zero-insertion analyses could be partly confounded by invariant T cells such as MAIT and iNKT, although diverse VJ usage argued against such confounding for most clonotypes. Out-of-frame TCR alpha sharing in monozygotic twins was systematically underestimated by recombination models, whereas sharing between unrelated individuals was in agreement with the recombination models. Compared with coincidental sharing between unrelated individuals, out-of-frame TCR alpha sequences shared between twins showed an excess of sequences with low generation probability.

The CDR3 has 15 amino acids, counting the end cysteine and phenylalanine. Just CDR3 DNA is preserved here, 45 bases in frame from base 1. A distance of 15 bases separates the germline ends of V and J, which lose 1 base and 6 bases respectively. Reading the germline V gene gives CDR1 SQVTM and CDR2 ANQGSEA. These same data were also listed under a study on yellow fever vaccine responses in identical twins. The second study reports: According to the authors, the vaccine-induced T cell response in identical twins seemed to be partly convergent and partly specific to each individual. The study precisely tracked vaccine-responding T cell clones in identical twins.

Rearrangement joined TRBV29-1 to TRBJ2-2; the D segment may tentatively be TRBD1 or TRBD2, each giving 6 matched bases. This TCR derives from a woman between 18 and 29 years old in good health. The sequencing input was memory (CD45RO+) T cells sorted from blood. The sample's cell subset or site, from its label and the paper: CD45RO+ enriched T cells. The DNA sequence reads TGCAGCGTTGAAGGTCGGAACAGGGAGGCCGGGGAGCTGTTTTTT. Its protein reads: CSVEGRNREAGELFF.